This is a list of T cell receptor beta chains from one sample in a study of STAT5B mutations in CD4+ large granular lymphocyte leukemia. Libraries were prepared by immunoSEQ multiplex PCR; TCRdb keeps only in-frame clonotypes and omits some of them. Among more than 20,000 clones, roughly three quarters were seen once, and the ten largest hold 30%. Sequencing used CD4+ T cells from blood buffy coats. The receptor source for this set is a human donor in good health. Each CDR3 is given with its conserved first and last residue. A D gene is named only where the DNA matches it firmly. A clone size is listed for some rows: how often the clone was seen (once, few, many), or a class if it is expanded.

V: TRBV11-3
D: .
J: TRBJ2-7
size: .
DNA: TGTGCCAGCAGCGGATGGGACTCCACTACGGAGCAGTACTTC
CDR3: CASSGWDSTTEQYF

V: TRBV28
D: TRBD1
J: TRBJ2-3
size: .
DNA: TGTGCCAGCCCGCCCCCGGGACAGCAGTCGGGAACGCAGTATTTT
CDR3: CASPPPGQQSGTQYF

V: TRBV27
D: TRBD1
J: TRBJ1-5
size: .
DNA: TGTGCCAGCAGTTTTCCGGGACAGGAGTACCAGCCCCAGCATTTT
CDR3: CASSFPGQEYQPQHF

V: TRBV28
D: .
J: TRBJ1-1
size: few
DNA: TGTGCCACCTCAAGGACTCTGAACACTGAAGCTTTCTTT
CDR3: CATSRTLNTEAFF

V: TRBV7-6
D: TRBD1
J: TRBJ2-4
size: .
DNA: TGTGCCAGCAGCTCCTCCCCAGGGACAGAAAACATTCAGTACTTC
CDR3: CASSSSPGTENIQYF

V: TRBV28
D: .
J: TRBJ1-5
size: .
DNA: TGTGCCAGCAGGACATACAGGAGCAATCAGCCCCAGCATTTT
CDR3: CASRTYRSNQPQHF

V: TRBV5-1
D: .
J: TRBJ2-7
size: few
DNA: TGCGCCAGCAGCTTGGAGGGTTACTACGAGCAGTACTTC
CDR3: CASSLEGYYEQYF

V: TRBV19
D: .
J: TRBJ1-2
size: .
DNA: TGTGCCAGTAGTACTCTAAGCGGGAGCACCTTC
CDR3: CASSTLSGSTF

V: TRBV5-5
D: .
J: TRBJ2-1
size: .
DNA: TGTGCCAGCAGCCCCTTGGGGGGACAGTTCTTC
CDR3: CASSPLGGQFF

V: TRBV5-8
D: .
J: TRBJ2-7
size: once
DNA: TGTGCCAGCAGCATGGACAGCTACGAGCAGTACTTC
CDR3: CASSMDSYEQYF

V: TRBV7-9
D: .
J: TRBJ2-3
size: .
DNA: TGTGCCACGGACCGTTCTAGCACAGATACGCAGTATTTT
CDR3: CATDRSSTDTQYF

V: TRBV7-2
D: .
J: TRBJ2-7
size: .
DNA: TGTGCCAGCAGTTCTATCACATCCTTGGAGCAGTACTTC
CDR3: CASSSITSLEQYF

V: TRBV5-4
D: .
J: TRBJ2-2
size: .
DNA: TGTGCCAGCAGCTTGATAGGGCCGAACACCGGGGAGCTGTTTTTT
CDR3: CASSLIGPNTGELFF

V: TRBV5-6
D: TRBD2
J: TRBJ2-7
size: once
DNA: TGTGCCAGCAGCTTTCCTAGCGGGAGGAGGGTCTCCTACGAGCAGTACTTC
CDR3: CASSFPSGRRVSYEQYF

V: TRBV7-8
D: .
J: TRBJ2-4
size: .
DNA: TGTGCCAGCAGCTTATTGGCCGACGGCATTCAGTACTTC
CDR3: CASSLLADGIQYF

V: TRBV29-1
D: TRBD2
J: TRBJ2-2
size: .
DNA: TGCAGCGTTCGGACTAGTGTTACCGGGGAGCTGTTTTTT
CDR3: CSVRTSVTGELFF

V: TRBV7-6
D: .
J: TRBJ1-1
size: .
DNA: TGTGCCAGCAGCTCACGGCCGGGGGTAAGCACTGAAGCTTTCTTT
CDR3: CASSSRPGVSTEAFF

V: TRBV29-1
D: TRBD1
J: TRBJ2-3
size: .
DNA: TGCAGCGTTGAAGCGCAGGGGGTTACAGATACGCAGTATTTT
CDR3: CSVEAQGVTDTQYF

V: TRBV30
D: TRBD2
J: TRBJ2-1
size: .
DNA: TGTGCCTGGACTAGCGGGAGTATCTACAATGAGCAGTTCTTC
CDR3: CAWTSGSIYNEQFF

V: TRBV5-1
D: TRBD2
J: TRBJ2-3
size: .
DNA: TGCGCCAGCGAGGCGGGGGACACAGATACGCAGTATTTT
CDR3: CASEAGDTDTQYF

V: TRBV9
D: .
J: TRBJ1-1
size: .
DNA: TGTGCCAGCAGCGTCCGGGGGGACACTGAAGCTTTCTTT
CDR3: CASSVRGDTEAFF

V: TRBV5-1
D: .
J: TRBJ2-1
size: .
DNA: TGCGCCAGCAGCGGTGGTCAGGGGAACTCCTACAATGAGCAGTTCTTC
CDR3: CASSGGQGNSYNEQFF

V: TRBV29-1
D: .
J: TRBJ2-7
size: .
DNA: TGCAGCGTAGCTAGTGGCTGGAACGAGCAGTACTTC
CDR3: CSVASGWNEQYF

V: TRBV6-5
D: .
J: TRBJ2-7
size: once
DNA: TGTGCCAGCAGTTACCGCCCGTCTATTTACGAGCAGTACTTC
CDR3: CASSYRPSIYEQYF

V: TRBV6-5
D: .
J: TRBJ2-3
size: few
DNA: TGTGCCAGCAGTGACCGGGACTGGGGGGATACGCAGTATTTT
CDR3: CASSDRDWGDTQYF

V: TRBV6-1
D: .
J: TRBJ2-1
size: .
DNA: TGTGCCAGCTCTCCCCGGCCGGGGACTGAGCAGTTCTTC
CDR3: CASSPRPGTEQFF

V: TRBV6-1
D: .
J: TRBJ1-1
size: .
DNA: TGTGCCAGCAGCGTACTACAGGGAAGCACTGAAGCTTTCTTT
CDR3: CASSVLQGSTEAFF

V: TRBV6-5
D: TRBD2
J: TRBJ2-7
size: .
DNA: TGTGCCAGCAGTTACTCGATGGCGGGGGTCTACGAGCAGTACTTC
CDR3: CASSYSMAGVYEQYF

V: TRBV19
D: .
J: TRBJ2-2
size: .
DNA: TGTGCCAGTAGGAACAAGGTCCTAAGCGGTGGCGGGGAGCTGTTTTTT
CDR3: CASRNKVLSGGGELFF

V: TRBV13
D: TRBD1
J: TRBJ1-4
size: .
DNA: TGTGCCAGCAGCTTCGACCAGGGGGCTAATGAAAAACTGTTTTTT
CDR3: CASSFDQGANEKLFF

V: TRBV2
D: TRBD1
J: TRBJ2-3
size: .
DNA: TGTGCCAGCAGTGTACAGGGGGGTACGCAGTATTTT
CDR3: CASSVQGGTQYF

V: TRBV28
D: TRBD1
J: TRBJ2-3
size: .
DNA: TGTGCCAGCAGTTTTTCCACAGGGGGCACAGATACGCAGTATTTT
CDR3: CASSFSTGGTDTQYF

V: TRBV7-2
D: .
J: TRBJ2-4
size: .
DNA: TGTGCCAGCAGCCAGAAAGCCAAAAACATTCAGTACTTC
CDR3: CASSQKAKNIQYF

V: TRBV7-6
D: TRBD1
J: TRBJ1-3
size: few
DNA: TGTGCCAGCAGCCCGAGGACAGGACAAGCCGGAAACACCATATATTTT
CDR3: CASSPRTGQAGNTIYF

V: TRBV5-1
D: .
J: TRBJ2-2
size: .
DNA: TGCGCCAGCAAACAATGGACAGATGAGACCGGGGAGCTGTTTTTT
CDR3: CASKQWTDETGELFF

V: TRBV15
D: .
J: TRBJ1-1
size: .
DNA: TGTGCCACCAGCAGCGGAGGGGCGAGAACTGAAGCTTTCTTT
CDR3: CATSSGGARTEAFF

V: TRBV6-1
D: TRBD2
J: TRBJ2-1
size: .
DNA: TGTGCCAGCAGTGAGGGGGTCGGGCTAGCGGGGGGGCTATACAATGAGCAGTTCTTC
CDR3: CASSEGVGLAGGLYNEQFF

V: TRBV6-6
D: .
J: TRBJ2-7
size: once
DNA: TGTGCCAGCAGCCGGGACGGCGGAAGCTCCTACGAGCAGTACTTC
CDR3: CASSRDGGSSYEQYF

V: TRBV19
D: .
J: TRBJ2-7
size: .
DNA: TGTGCCAGTAGTATAAGCCAGGGGAACGAGCAGTACTTC
CDR3: CASSISQGNEQYF

V: TRBV28
D: .
J: TRBJ1-3
size: .
DNA: TGTGCCAGCAGTTCCCTGGGGCAACTGACGCGAAACACCATATATTTT
CDR3: CASSSLGQLTRNTIYF

V: TRBV5-1
D: .
J: TRBJ1-6
size: .
DNA: TGCGCCAGCAGCTTGGAGGGCTCCTATAATTCACCCCTCCACTTT
CDR3: CASSLEGSYNSPLHF

V: TRBV4-2
D: .
J: TRBJ1-1
size: .
DNA: TGTGCCAGCAGCCCCTGGGACGAGCGGGAAGGTACTGAAGCTTTCTTT
CDR3: CASSPWDEREGTEAFF

V: TRBV6-5
D: TRBD2
J: TRBJ2-7
size: few
DNA: TGTGCCAGCAGCCGGACTAGCGGGAGTCCCGAGCAGTACTTC
CDR3: CASSRTSGSPEQYF

V: TRBV7-8
D: .
J: TRBJ2-7
size: .
DNA: TGTGCCAGCAGCTTAGCCCTTGCTCGCGAGCAGTACTTC
CDR3: CASSLALAREQYF

V: TRBV29-1
D: .
J: TRBJ1-2
size: .
DNA: TGCAGCGTTCGGGCAGGGGACGGCTACACCTTC
CDR3: CSVRAGDGYTF

V: TRBV5-6
D: TRBD1
J: TRBJ1-2
size: .
DNA: TGTGCCAGCAGCTTGGGGTCAGGGGGCTCGGGCTACACCTTC
CDR3: CASSLGSGGSGYTF

V: TRBV5-1
D: .
J: TRBJ2-7
size: .
DNA: TGCGCCAGCAGCTTGCCAGGGAGCTCCTACGAGCAGTACTTC
CDR3: CASSLPGSSYEQYF

V: TRBV11-3
D: .
J: TRBJ2-3
size: .
DNA: TGTGCCAGCAGCCCCGCAGCGTACAAAACAGATACGCAGTATTTT
CDR3: CASSPAAYKTDTQYF

V: TRBV10-2
D: TRBD2
J: TRBJ2-2
size: .
DNA: TGCGCCAGCGGGGTAGGCGGGGGGTCGGCCGGGGAGCTGTTTTTT
CDR3: CASGVGGGSAGELFF

V: TRBV6-6
D: .
J: TRBJ1-2
size: .
DNA: TGTGCCAGCATCGACCCCCTCCGACAGGCCGCCTATGGCTACACCTTC
CDR3: CASIDPLRQAAYGYTF

V: TRBV7-2
D: TRBD1
J: TRBJ2-7
size: .
DNA: TGTGCCAGCAGCGAAAGGGGACAGGGGCTTACCTACGAGCAGTACTTC
CDR3: CASSERGQGLTYEQYF

V: TRBV7-8
D: .
J: TRBJ2-5
size: few
DNA: TGTGCCAGCAGCCTCACCGTTCGGGAGACCCAGTACTTC
CDR3: CASSLTVRETQYF

V: TRBV2
D: .
J: TRBJ1-1
size: few
DNA: TGTGCCAGCAGTTACTACACTGAAGCTTTCTTT
CDR3: CASSYYTEAFF

V: TRBV10-2
D: .
J: TRBJ1-5
size: .
DNA: TGCGCCAGCAGTGAGTCGGGCGTCAATCAGCCCCAGCATTTT
CDR3: CASSESGVNQPQHF